The 22 T cell receptor beta chains below all came from one sample that was sequenced in a study of blood T cell repertoires in COVID-19. Using immunoSEQ multiplex PCR, the repertoire was profiled, and TCRdb retains in-frame clones only, with some absent. The sample carries around 200,000 clones, around 90% recorded once. The sequenced material came from PBMCs or T cells enriched from blood (not recorded which). The receptor set was obtained from a man aged 18 to 29 with acute COVID-19.

This clone came up a few times. This chain joins TRBV2 and TRBJ1-1; 7 nucleotides match TRBD1. This CDR3 contains 12 residues. CDR1 is SNHLY, CDR2 FYNNEI, per germline. Germline trimming cut 6 bases from V and 6 bases from J; bases unmatched to any gene: 4. CDR3 sequence: CASRTDRPEAFF. Written as DNA, the CDR3 is TGTGCCAGCAGAACGGACAGGCCTGAAGCTTTCTTT.

This chain joins TRBV11-3 and TRBJ2-7; a possible D gene is TRBD1 (5 bases). CDR1 is SGHNT, CDR2 YENEEA, per germline. The CDR3 totals 15 residues. V lost 1 base, J lost 4 bases, and 14 bases lay in between. DNA of the CDR3: TGTGCCAGCAGCTTAGGTGGGGCCAGGGATTACGAGCAGTACTTC. Amino acids: CASSLGGARDYEQYF.

Comments on this clone: Other DNA variants within this sample encode the same CDR3. The gene calls are TRBV4-3 and TRBJ1-1, with unresolved D. The germline V gene encodes CDR1 LGHNA and CDR2 YSLEER. There are 13 residues in the CDR3. Trimming removed 2 bases from V and 1 base from J, with 5 bases in between. The CDR3 protein is CASSQSGNTEAFF. For the CDR3, the DNA is TGCGCCAGCAGCCAATCCGGGAACACTGAAGCTTTCTTT.

Remarks on this clone: The identical CDR3 is also encoded by other nucleotide sequences in the sample. The rearrangement uses TRBV30 and TRBJ1-5, with D perhaps TRBD1 (6 bases). Germline values: CDR1 GTSNPN, CDR2 SVGIG (reference sequence). CDR3 length: 13 amino acids. The germline V and J ends were trimmed by 5 bases and 2 bases, with 10 bases remaining between them. In DNA form, the CDR3 reads TGTGCCTGGGGGGGCAAGGGCAATCAGCCCCAGCATTTT. It translates to CAWGGKGNQPQHF.

Notes on this clone: A read error may produce the germline difference seen at one junction end. V is TRBV19 and J is TRBJ1-2, with a possible D match to TRBD1 (6 bases). This CDR3 has 13 amino acids. Germline V gene sequence: CDR1 LNHDA, CDR2 SQIVND (reference sequence). The DNA for the CDR3 is TGTGCCAGTACTATACAGGGATACGGTGGCTACACCTTC. Translated: CASTIQGYGGYTF.

CDR3 in amino acids: CASSPGQDTQYF. CDR3 DNA sequence: TGTGCCAGCTCACCCGGACAGGATACGCAGTATTTT. This chain joins TRBV18 and TRBJ2-3, with a tentative D call TRBD1 (6 bases). CDR3 length equals 12 residues. CDR1 and CDR2 from the germline V gene are KGHSH and LQKENI. Trimming cost V 3 bases and J 6 bases, with 7 bases left between them.

This rearrangement joins TRBV10-3 to TRBJ2-7; 8 bases map to TRBD1. With V trimmed by 2 bases and J by 7 bases, 7 bases remained unmatched. The CDR3 consists of 14 residues. Germline V gene lookup returns CDR1 ENHRY and CDR2 SYGVKD. Here the CDR3 DNA reads TGTGCCATCAGTGAGGGACAGGGCCGGGAGGAGCAGTACTTC. This codes for CAISEGQGREEQYF.

The J gene is TRBJ2-7, the V gene TRBV19; 7 nucleotides line up with TRBD2. J was trimmed by 4 bases and V by 5 bases; bases with no gene match: 14. Per germline, CDR1 LNHDA and CDR2 SQIVND (reference sequence). The CDR3 extends over 16 amino acids. Here the CDR3 reads CASSPDWRESPYEQYF. As DNA, the CDR3 is TGTGCCAGTAGTCCGGACTGGCGGGAGTCTCCTTACGAGCAGTACTTC.

Here the CDR3 reads CASSLLPGEKLFF. Written as DNA, the CDR3 is TGTGCCAGCAGTTTGCTACCGGGTGAAAAACTGTTTTTT. The rearrangement links TRBV28 to TRBJ1-4; D remains ambiguous. Trimming removed 3 bases from V and 7 bases from J, with 9 bases in between. This CDR3 has 13 amino acids. Looked up from germline, CDR1 is MDHEN and CDR2 is SYDVKM.

The V and J genes are TRBV28 and TRBJ2-4; D not resolved. The CDR3 is 13 residues long. Per germline, CDR1 MDHEN and CDR2 SYDVKM. V dropped 2 bases and J dropped 0 bases, with 2 bases sitting between them. The CDR3 loop is CASSLLAKNIQYF. Here the CDR3 DNA reads TGTGCCAGCAGTTTACTAGCCAAAAACATTCAGTACTTC.

This sequence joins TRBV29-1 and TRBJ2-7; tentative D call: TRBD2 (6 bases). V lost 0 bases to trimming and J lost 2 bases, with 14 bases between them. Germline V gene sequence: CDR1 SQVTM, CDR2 ANQGSEA. This CDR3 has 15 residues. DNA for the CDR3: TGCAGCGTTGAAGATCGGGCTAGCGATACCTACGAGCAGTACTTC. This translates into CSVEDRASDTYEQYF.

This chain links TRBV11-3 with TRBJ2-1, with TRBD1 matching over 10 bases. The CDR3 extends over 16 amino acids. V gave up 0 bases and J gave up 6 bases; unmatched junction bases: 5. Germline assignment: CDR1 SGHNT and CDR2 YENEEA. The CDR3 bases are TGTGCCAGCAGCTTAGAGGGGACAGGGGCCTCCAATGAGCAGTTCTTC. This gives the protein CASSLEGTGASNEQFF. Variable domain in full (rest from reference TRBV11-3 and TRBJ2-1): EAGVVQSPRYKIIEKKQPVAFWCNPISGHNTLYWYLQNLGQGPELLIRYENEEAVDDSQLPKDRFSAERLKGVDSTLKIQPAELGDSAVYLCASSLEGTGASNEQFFGPGTRLTVL.

The chain couples TRBV18 to TRBJ2-5, with 11 nucleotides matching TRBD1. Germline V gene sequence: CDR1 KGHSH, CDR2 LQKENI. V lost 5 bases, J lost 2 bases, and 10 bases stayed unmatched. This CDR3 comprises 17 residues. CDR3 protein: CASSSIPGTGGQETQYF. CDR3 DNA: TGTGCCAGCTCAAGCATTCCCGGGACAGGGGGGCAAGAGACCCAGTACTTC.

This clone has more than one count but fewer than ten. The sample carries other DNA sequences with the same CDR3. The rearrangement links TRBV9 to TRBJ2-3; 12 bases agree with TRBD2. Germline loops: CDR1 SGDLS, CDR2 YYNGEE. The CDR3 is 15 residues long. V dropped 2 bases and J dropped 4; count of bases not matched to a gene: 2. The CDR3 is CASSVTSGSPDTQYF. CDR3 nucleotides: TGTGCCAGCAGCGTGACTAGCGGGAGCCCAGATACGCAGTATTTT.

J is TRBJ1-1 and V is TRBV10-3; D perhaps matches TRBD1 (5 bases). Looked up from germline, CDR1 is ENHRY and CDR2 is SYGVKD. Trimming shortened V by 2 bases and J by 4 bases, and 11 bases separated the two germline ends. CDR3 length equals 14 residues. The CDR3 here is CAISEGAGGTEAFF. CDR3 bases: TGTGCCATCAGTGAGGGGGCGGGAGGCACTGAAGCTTTCTTT.

J is TRBJ2-3 and V is TRBV9, with D possibly TRBD2 on 5 matching bases. V was cut by 0 bases and J by 1 base, with 12 bases left in between. The germline V gene has CDR1 SGDLS and CDR2 YYNGEE. The CDR3 has 16 amino acids. The CDR3 here is CASSVETGSGTDTQYF. The DNA for the CDR3 is TGTGCCAGCAGCGTAGAAACGGGGTCGGGCACAGATACGCAGTATTTT. Together with reference TRBV9 and TRBJ2-3, the CDR3 gives the full variable domain: DSGVTQTPKHLITATGQRVTLRCSPRSGDLSVYWYQQSLDQGLQFLIQYYNGEERAKGNILERFSAQQFPDLHSELNLSSLELGDSALYFCASSVETGSGTDTQYFGPGTRLTVL.

The genes are TRBV28 and TRBJ2-2; 7 bases line up with TRBD1. CDR3 length equals 15 residues. The germline gives CDR1 MDHEN, CDR2 SYDVKM. The ends lost 2 bases at V and 6 bases at J; junction bases unmatched: 6. CDR3 nucleotide sequence: TGTGCCAGCAGTTTAGTGACAGGGTGGTCCGGGGAGCTGTTTTTT. Protein product: CASSLVTGWSGELFF.

The rearrangement uses TRBV12-3 or TRBV12-4 and TRBJ1-1, with D uncertain. This CDR3 spans 13 amino acids. Trimming removed 4 bases from V and 1 base from J, with 7 bases in between. In nucleotides, the CDR3 is TGTGCCAGCAGTTCGACACCGAACACTGAAGCTTTCTTT. Translated, it gives CASSSTPNTEAFF.

The gene calls are TRBV9 and TRBJ2-7, with a weak D call TRBD2 (6 bases). This CDR3 is built from 13 residues. Germline loops: CDR1 SGDLS, CDR2 YYNGEE. The V end lost 4 bases, the J end lost 3 bases, and 11 bases lay between the germline ends. Here the CDR3 DNA reads TGTGCCAGCAGCCCATCCGGGAGCTACGAGCAGTACTTC. Encoded protein: CASSPSGSYEQYF.

The chain carries TRBV12-3 or TRBV12-4 and TRBJ1-1, with D unclear. V was clipped by 3 bases and J by 4 bases, with 6 bases between them. This CDR3 comprises 12 residues. In DNA form, the CDR3 reads TGTGCCAGCAGTTTTCGGGGCACTGAAGCTTTCTTT. This sequence encodes CASSFRGTEAFF.

The V and J genes are TRBV30 and TRBJ1-4; D may be TRBD1 (5 bases). The germline V gene has CDR1 GTSNPN and CDR2 SVGIG (reference sequence). Trimming stripped 2 bases from V and 13 bases from J, with 20 bases between. The CDR3 spans 14 residues. Here the CDR3 reads CAWSITPTGVGLFF. The CDR3 region has the DNA TGTGCCTGGAGTATCACTCCTACAGGCGTGGGACTGTTTTTT.

This clone was recorded only once. Here the CDR3 reads CASSQTSGRSYNEQFF. In DNA form, the CDR3 reads TGTGCCAGCAGCCAGACTAGCGGGAGGTCCTACAATGAGCAGTTCTTC. The rearrangement uses TRBV14 and TRBJ2-1; 13 bases agree with TRBD2. Per germline, CDR1 SGHDN and CDR2 FVKESK. The ends lost 3 bases at V and 1 base at J; junction bases unmatched: 0. This CDR3 is 16 amino acids long.